This TCR beta chain was profiled in a study of T cells after yellow fever vaccination. About this clonotype itself: Its antigen is not identified.

Study-wide points: Although most clonotypes did not, a small share appeared in both CD4 and CD8 compartments.

A process of 5'RACE template switching, which added a universal primer site and UMIs, was used to make TCR cDNA. Using its own MiXCR run on the 5' RACE reads, TCRdb lists one record per CDR3 protein. Found here are hundreds of thousands of distinct CDR3 sequences, 8.7% of them singletons; the top ten hold approximately 19%. V dropped 2 bases and J dropped 3; count of bases not matched to a gene: 17. The CDR3 has 19 amino acids. Germline V lookup: CDR1 KGHSH, CDR2 LQKENI. The source of this sequence is a man younger than 30 who received the YFV17D yellow fever vaccine. The rearrangement joins TRBV18 to TRBJ1-1; 8 nucleotides align to TRBD1. Material: PBMCs, obtained on the day of the first yellow fever vaccination. The CDR3 nucleotides are TGTGCCAGCTCACCATCCCGACAGGGGATAAGAGTAAGGGACACTGAAGCTTTCTTT. Encoded protein: CASSPSRQGIRVRDTEAFF.